These 15 T cell receptor beta chains share one sample of origin, sequenced in a study of T cell repertoires in cytomegalovirus infection. These receptors' antigens are unknown. TCRdb re-called the reads through MiXCR, storing one row per CDR3 protein. The table lists around 130,000 distinct CDR3 sequences, 20% to 30% of them singletons, with 34% in the top ten. The sequenced sample was PBMCs, sequenced either directly or after in vitro stimulation (not recorded which). The receptors come from a human donor in good health (CMV status not recorded). Some clones in this sample may be carry-over from other donors' samples.

This clonotype was seen a few times. CDR3: CASREGSYTDTQYF. CDR3 DNA sequence: TGCGCCAGCAGGGAGGGATCTTACACAGATACGCAGTATTTT. The rearrangement links TRBV5-1 to TRBJ2-3; TRBD2 might be the D (6 bases). Germline CDR1 and CDR2: SGHRS and YFSETQ. V lost 5 bases to trimming and J lost 2 bases, with 12 bases between them. The CDR3 spans 14 residues.

This clonotype was seen a few times. This chain uses TRBV10-1 with TRBJ2-7, with a weak D call TRBD1 (5 bases). V lost 9 bases and J 3 bases, leaving 15 bases between the germline ends. The CDR3 consists of 13 residues. CDR1 is WNHNN and CDR2 is SYGVQD in the germline V gene (reference sequence). CDR3 sequence: CASLVQDIYEQYV. As DNA, the CDR3 is TGCGCCAGTTTGGTACAGGACATCTACGAGCAGTACGTC.

Ten or more counts support this clonotype. The chain employs TRBV7-2 and TRBJ2-2; D could derive from TRBD1 or TRBD2 (5 bases each). The CDR3 is 17 residues long. In germline, CDR1 is SGHTA, CDR2 FQGNSA. Trimming stripped 2 bases from V and 4 bases from J, with 17 bases between. CDR3 sequence (DNA): TGTGCCAGCAGCTTAAAAATCGGGACGGGGTCCACCGGGGAGCTGTTTTTT. Translating it yields CASSLKIGTGSTGELFF.

This clonotype was detected only a few times. The genes are TRBV15 and TRBJ2-7; TRBD1 aligns across 10 bases. Germline V gives CDR1 LNHNV, CDR2 YYDKDF (reference sequence). J lost 4 bases, V lost 5 bases, and 8 bases had no gene match. This CDR3 has 15 residues. The CDR3 reads CATSWRTGGSYEQYF. The CDR3 DNA is TGTGCCACCAGCTGGCGGACAGGGGGGAGTTACGAGCAGTACTTC.

This clonotype was seen many times. The chain uses TRBV5-1 and TRBJ2-1; 13 bases map to TRBD2. Unmatched junction bases numbered 4, after V lost 7 bases and J lost 6 bases. The CDR3 loop spans 14 amino acids. Germline-derived CDR1 and CDR2 are SGHRS and YFSETQ. The DNA of the CDR3 is TGCGCCAGCGGGACTAGCGGGATAGGCAATGAGCAGTTCTTC. This translates into CASGTSGIGNEQFF.

This clonotype turned up a few times. This chain joins TRBV6-6 and TRBJ1-1, with TRBD1 identical over 8 bases. Germline CDR1 reads MNHNY; CDR2 reads SVGAGI (reference sequence). The length of the CDR3 is 15 residues. V dropped 6 bases and J dropped 1; count of bases not matched to a gene: 7. The CDR3 here is CASRTAGGENTEAFF. In nucleotides, the CDR3 is TGTGCCAGCAGGACCGCAGGGGGCGAGAACACTGAAGCTTTCTTT.

The V and J genes are TRBV7-8 and TRBJ1-4, with TRBD1 identical over 8 bases. Germline V CDR1 and CDR2: SGHVS, FQNEAQ. The CDR3 sequence is 15 residues long. V gave up 5 bases and J gave up 5 bases; unmatched junction bases: 7. The CDR3 DNA reads TGTGCCAGCAGCGAAGGACAGGGTTCAAATGAAAAACTGTTTTTT. It specifies CASSEGQGSNEKLFF.

This clonotype has a count of ten or more. The chain joins TRBV7-6 to TRBJ1-1; unclear D gene. Germline CDR1 reads SGHVS; CDR2 reads FNYEAQ. The CDR3 spans 15 residues. The germline V and J ends were trimmed by 5 bases and 0 bases, with 13 bases remaining between them. CDR3 region: CASSDPSGMNTEAFF. The CDR3 DNA reads as TGTGCCAGCAGCGATCCCAGTGGAATGAACACTGAAGCTTTCTTT.

The V gene is TRBV5-5, the J gene TRBJ2-7, with 12 positions matching TRBD2. The CDR3 totals 15 residues. Trimming cost V 4 bases and J 6 bases; bases outside gene matches: 8. Germline CDR1 SGHKS, CDR2 YYEKEE (reference sequence). The CDR3 DNA sequence: TGTGCCAGCAGCCCGACTAGCGGGAGCTTCGCCGAGCAGTACGTC. Protein: CASSPTSGSFAEQYV.

This chain connects TRBV15 to TRBJ1-5; unclear D gene. Germline loops: CDR1 LNHNV, CDR2 YYDKDF (reference sequence). V lost 0 bases and J lost 0, with 6 bases in between. The CDR3 consists of 15 residues. CDR3 in DNA: TGTGCCACCAGCAGAGATCAACTTAGCAATCAGCCCCAGCATTTT. Translated: CATSRDQLSNQPQHF.

The V and J genes are TRBV7-2 and TRBJ2-1, with a weak D call TRBD1 (6 bases). Germline V gene sequence: CDR1 SGHTA, CDR2 FQGNSA. The V end was cut by 2 bases, the J end by 5 bases, with 22 bases between. CDR3 length equals 18 residues. For the CDR3, the DNA is TGTGCCAGCAGCTTATCCCAAGGGGGTGGCCCCGCCAACAATGAGCAGTTCTTC. Protein sequence: CASSLSQGGGPANNEQFF.

This clonotype was detected only a few times. The chain uses TRBV5-6 and TRBJ2-3, with D possibly being TRBD2 (5 bases). Germline lookup yields CDR1 SGHDT and CDR2 YYEEEE. The V and J ends lost 0 bases and 1 base respectively, with 12 bases between them. The CDR3 extends over 16 amino acids. As DNA, the CDR3 is TGTGCCAGCAGCTTGGCTCGGGGAATGGGCACAGATACGCAGTATTTT. Amino acids: CASSLARGMGTDTQYF.

This chain joins TRBV5-6 and TRBJ1-1, with D perhaps matching TRBD1 (5 bases). The germline gives CDR1 SGHDT, CDR2 YYEEEE. The CDR3 is 19 residues long. Trimming left V 4 bases short and J 1 base short, with 26 bases between. CDR3 loop: CASSLPRGGATVANTEAFF. CDR3 in DNA: TGTGCCAGCAGCCTTCCTCGTGGAGGGGCGACAGTTGCGAACACTGAAGCTTTCTTT.

The chain is built from TRBV6-2 or TRBV6-3 and TRBJ2-3; 7 bases are shared with TRBD2. The CDR3 is 14 amino acids. Germline lookup yields CDR1 MNHEY and CDR2 SVGEGT. J lost 4 bases, V lost 6 bases, and 7 bases had no gene match. The CDR3 region is CASRRGGSPDTQYF. The CDR3 bases are TGTGCCAGCAGGCGAGGCGGGAGCCCAGATACGCAGTATTTT.

This clonotype was observed a handful of times. Here the CDR3 reads CAISESAKYNEQFF. In DNA, the CDR3 is TGTGCCATCAGTGAATCGGCTAAATACAATGAGCAGTTCTTC. The chain couples TRBV10-3 to TRBJ2-1; D not certain. There are 14 residues in the CDR3. Germline loops: CDR1 ENHRY, CDR2 SYGVKD. V lost 3 bases and J 4 bases, leaving 10 bases between the germline ends.